Presented here are 9 T cell receptor beta chains from one specimen sequenced in a study of blood T cell repertoires in COVID-19. Assay used: immunoSEQ multiplex PCR; TCRdb lists only in-frame clones, some missing. The sample shows about 210,000 clones, roughly 85% of them seen only once. Sequencing was done on a sample of peripheral blood. The receptors here all came from a man aged 50 to 59 with COVID-19, enrolled during active disease.

The chain has TRBV28 and TRBJ1-1; D gene ambiguous. V was shortened by 6 bases and J by 5 bases, with 19 bases between the two germline ends. The CDR3 consists of 15 residues. Germline CDR1 is MDHEN and CDR2 is SYDVKM. The CDR3 bases are TGTGCCAGCAGCCCCCCCGGAGCTACCTTAACTGAAGCTTTCTTT. Translated, it gives CASSPPGATLTEAFF.

The genes are TRBV27 and TRBJ1-1; 7 positions agree with TRBD1. The CDR3 loop spans 16 amino acids. Looked up from germline, CDR1 is MNHEY and CDR2 is SMNVEV (reference sequence). V lost 5 bases, J lost 1 base, and 10 bases stayed unmatched. The CDR3 sequence: CASSPRNRDRNTEAFF. In DNA form, the CDR3 reads TGTGCCAGCAGTCCCCGTAACCGGGACAGGAACACTGAAGCTTTCTTT.

V and J are TRBV19 and TRBJ2-2; a weak D match, TRBD2 (6 bases). The CDR3 is 13 amino acids. Germline CDR1 reads LNHDA; CDR2 reads SQIVND (reference sequence). Trimming removed 8 bases at V and 6 bases at J, with 13 bases between. The CDR3 spells CASSWGGAGELFF. DNA for the CDR3: TGTGCCAGTTCCTGGGGAGGCGCCGGGGAGCTGTTTTTT.

This clone was picked up a small number of times. The chain employs TRBV7-3 and TRBJ1-5; D is possibly TRBD1 (5 bases). V lost 5 bases and J 7 bases, leaving 12 bases between the germline ends. The V gene's germline CDR1 is SGHTA and CDR2 FQGTGA. This CDR3 spans 13 amino acids. The CDR3, as DNA: TGTGCCAGCAGCCCTGATGGGGGGCAGCCCCAGCATTTT. Protein sequence: CASSPDGGQPQHF.

The V call is TRBV9, the J call TRBJ2-7; TRBD2 matches 7 bases. Trimming at V came to 0 bases and at J to 3 bases, leaving 3 bases not matched to a gene. The CDR3 loop spans 14 amino acids. The V gene's germline CDR1 is SGDLS and CDR2 YYNGEE. The CDR3 loop is CASSVAWTSYEQYF. CDR3 bases: TGTGCCAGCAGCGTAGCTTGGACTAGCTACGAGCAGTACTTC. Using reference TRBV9 and TRBJ2-7 for the parts outside the CDR3, the full variable domain is DSGVTQTPKHLITATGQRVTLRCSPRSGDLSVYWYQQSLDQGLQFLIQYYNGEERAKGNILERFSAQQFPDLHSELNLSSLELGDSALYFCASSVAWTSYEQYFGPGTRLTVT.

This clone was seen only once. The chain is built from TRBV3-1 (or the pseudogene TRBV3-2) and TRBJ2-2; D uncertain. This CDR3 has 17 amino acids. The V end lost 2 bases, the J end lost 6 bases, and 19 bases lay between the germline ends. Germline values: CDR1 LGHDT, CDR2 YNNKEL (reference sequence). The CDR3: CASSQFDLPLRPGELFF. The DNA of the CDR3 is TGTGCCAGCAGCCAATTCGACCTTCCCCTGAGGCCCGGGGAGCTGTTTTTT.

The chain uses TRBV3-1 (or the pseudogene TRBV3-2) and TRBJ1-1; D remains unclear. The CDR3 extends over 16 amino acids. Germline V gene sequence: CDR1 LGHDT, CDR2 YNNKEL (reference sequence). Trimming removed 4 bases from V and 5 bases from J, with 20 bases in between. The CDR3 nucleotides are TGTGCCAGCAGCCTGGGGAGACGCTATGGTCGGACTGAAGCTTTCTTT. Residues: CASSLGRRYGRTEAFF.

V is TRBV30 and J is TRBJ1-5; tentatively, D is TRBD1 (5 bases). Deletions cut 1 base from V and 4 bases from J, with 14 bases between. The CDR3 totals 15 residues. The germline V gene has CDR1 GTSNPN and CDR2 SVGIG (reference sequence). CDR3 sequence reads: CAWSERGDLNQPQHF. The CDR3 DNA follows: TGTGCCTGGAGTGAGCGGGGGGATCTAAATCAGCCCCAGCATTTT.

This clone was counted ten times or more. The chain joins TRBV4-2 to TRBJ1-1; D is undetermined. From germline, CDR1 is LGHNA and CDR2 YNFKEQ. V lost 1 base and J 0 bases, leaving 3 bases between the germline ends. The CDR3 totals 13 residues. The CDR3, as DNA: TGTGCCAGCAGCCAAGTAATGAACACTGAAGCTTTCTTT. Its translation: CASSQVMNTEAFF.